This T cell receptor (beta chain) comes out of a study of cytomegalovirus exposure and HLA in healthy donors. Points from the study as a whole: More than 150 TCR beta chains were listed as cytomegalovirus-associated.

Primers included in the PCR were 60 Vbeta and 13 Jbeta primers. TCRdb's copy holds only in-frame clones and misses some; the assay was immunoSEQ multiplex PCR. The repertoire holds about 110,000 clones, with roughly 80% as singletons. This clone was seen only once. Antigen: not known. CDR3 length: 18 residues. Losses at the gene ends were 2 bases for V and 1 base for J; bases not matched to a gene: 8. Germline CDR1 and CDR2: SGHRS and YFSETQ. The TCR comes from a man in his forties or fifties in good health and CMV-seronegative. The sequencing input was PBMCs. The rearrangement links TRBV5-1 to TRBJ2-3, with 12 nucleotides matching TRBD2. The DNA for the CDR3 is TGCGCCAGCAGCTTAAACCCGACTAGCGGGGGTGGCACAGATACGCAGTATTTT. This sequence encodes CASSLNPTSGGGTDTQYF.